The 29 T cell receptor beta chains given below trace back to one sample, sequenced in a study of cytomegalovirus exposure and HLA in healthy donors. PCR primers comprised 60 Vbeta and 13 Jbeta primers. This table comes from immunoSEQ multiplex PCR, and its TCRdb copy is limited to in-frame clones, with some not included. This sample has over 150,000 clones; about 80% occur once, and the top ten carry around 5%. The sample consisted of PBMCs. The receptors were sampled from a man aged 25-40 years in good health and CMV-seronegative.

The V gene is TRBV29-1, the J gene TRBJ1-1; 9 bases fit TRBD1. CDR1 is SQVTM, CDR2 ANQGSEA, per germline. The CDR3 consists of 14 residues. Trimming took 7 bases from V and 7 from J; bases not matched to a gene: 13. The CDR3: CSALVMGQGREAFF. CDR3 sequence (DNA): TGCAGCGCTCTGGTGATGGGACAGGGCCGTGAAGCTTTCTTT.

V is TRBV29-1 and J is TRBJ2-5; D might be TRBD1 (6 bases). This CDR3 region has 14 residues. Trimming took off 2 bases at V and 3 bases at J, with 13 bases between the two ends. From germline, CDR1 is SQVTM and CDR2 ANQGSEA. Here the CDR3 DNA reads TGCAGCGTTGAACTCCGGACAGTCGAAGAGACCCAGTACTTC. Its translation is CSVELRTVEETQYF.

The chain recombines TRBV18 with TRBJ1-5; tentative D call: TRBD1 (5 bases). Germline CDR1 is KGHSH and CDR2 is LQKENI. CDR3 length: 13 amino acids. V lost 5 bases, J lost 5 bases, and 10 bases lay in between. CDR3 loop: CASSLQEHQPQHF. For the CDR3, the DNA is TGTGCCAGCTCATTACAGGAGCATCAGCCCCAGCATTTT.

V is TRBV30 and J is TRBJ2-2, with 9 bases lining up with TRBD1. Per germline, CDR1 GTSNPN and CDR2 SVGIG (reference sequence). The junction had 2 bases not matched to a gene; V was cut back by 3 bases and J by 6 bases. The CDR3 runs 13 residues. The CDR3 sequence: CAWRGQGSGELFF. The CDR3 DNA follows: TGTGCCTGGAGAGGACAGGGGTCCGGGGAGCTGTTTTTT.

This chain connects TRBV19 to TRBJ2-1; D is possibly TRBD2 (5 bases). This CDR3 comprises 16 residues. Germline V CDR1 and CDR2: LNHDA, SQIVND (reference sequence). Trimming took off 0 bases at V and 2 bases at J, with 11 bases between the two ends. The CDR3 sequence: CASSIDTGIPYNEQFF. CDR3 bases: TGTGCCAGTAGTATAGATACCGGGATCCCCTACAATGAGCAGTTCTTC.

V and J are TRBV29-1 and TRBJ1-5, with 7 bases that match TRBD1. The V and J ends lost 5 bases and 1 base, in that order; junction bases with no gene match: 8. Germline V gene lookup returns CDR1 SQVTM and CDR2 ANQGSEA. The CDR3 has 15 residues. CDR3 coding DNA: TGCAGCGTTAGACAGGGAAGTATGAGCAATCAGCCCCAGCATTTT. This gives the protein CSVRQGSMSNQPQHF. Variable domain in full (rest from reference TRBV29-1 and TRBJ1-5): SAVISQKPSRDICQRGTSLTIQCQVDSQVTMMFWYRQQPGQSLTLIATANQGSEATYESGFVIDKFPISRPNLTFSTLTVSNMSPEDSSIYLCSVRQGSMSNQPQHFGDGTRLSIL.

This CDR3 is CASSLREATDTQYF. The CDR3 nucleotides read TGTGCCAGTAGCTTAAGGGAGGCCACAGATACGCAGTATTTT. The chain links TRBV19 to TRBJ2-3, with D possibly being TRBD2 (6 bases). CDR3 size: 14 residues. The V end was cut by 6 bases, the J end by 2 bases, with 12 bases between. Germline-derived CDR1 and CDR2 are LNHDA and SQIVND (reference sequence).

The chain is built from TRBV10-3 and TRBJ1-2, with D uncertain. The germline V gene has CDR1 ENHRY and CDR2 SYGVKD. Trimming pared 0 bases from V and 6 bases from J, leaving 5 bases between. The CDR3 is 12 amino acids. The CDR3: CAISESLDGYTF. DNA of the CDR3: TGTGCCATCAGTGAGTCGTTAGATGGCTACACCTTC.

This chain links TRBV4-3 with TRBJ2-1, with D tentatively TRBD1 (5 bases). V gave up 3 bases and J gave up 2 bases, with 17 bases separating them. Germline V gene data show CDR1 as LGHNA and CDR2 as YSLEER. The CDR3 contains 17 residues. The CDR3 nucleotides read TGCGCCAGCAGCCACCCGGGCGGCAGGGTGGCCTACAATGAGCAGTTCTTC. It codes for CASSHPGGRVAYNEQFF.

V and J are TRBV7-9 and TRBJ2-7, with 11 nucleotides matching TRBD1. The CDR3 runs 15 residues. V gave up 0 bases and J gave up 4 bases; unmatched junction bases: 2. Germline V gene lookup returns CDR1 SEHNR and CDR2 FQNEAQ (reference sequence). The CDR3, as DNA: TGTGCCAGCAGCTTAGCGGGACAGGGGGTGTACGAGCAGTACTTC. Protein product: CASSLAGQGVYEQYF.

CDR3: CASSYHREGLEQYF. The CDR3 DNA follows: TGTGCCAGCAGTTACCACAGGGAGGGCCTCGAGCAGTACTTC. The rearrangement joins TRBV6-5 to TRBJ2-7; D possibly corresponds to TRBD2 (7 bases). Trimming shortened V by 2 bases and J by 6 bases, and 14 bases separated the two germline ends. The CDR3 consists of 14 residues. Germline CDR1 MNHEY, CDR2 SVGAGI.

CDR3 loop: CASRQQSTEAFF. The CDR3 DNA follows: TGTGCCAGCAGGCAACAATCCACTGAAGCTTTCTTT. The chain is built from TRBV6-5 and TRBJ1-1; unclear D gene. Looked up from germline, CDR1 is MNHEY and CDR2 is SVGAGI. This CDR3 is built from 12 residues. Trimming took off 6 bases at V and 4 bases at J, with 9 bases between the two ends.

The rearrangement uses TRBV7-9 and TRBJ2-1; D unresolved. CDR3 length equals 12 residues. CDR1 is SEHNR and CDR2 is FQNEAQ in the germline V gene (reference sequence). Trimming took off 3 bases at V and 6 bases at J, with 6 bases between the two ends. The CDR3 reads CASSFGANEQFF. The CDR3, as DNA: TGTGCCAGCAGCTTCGGTGCCAATGAGCAGTTCTTC.

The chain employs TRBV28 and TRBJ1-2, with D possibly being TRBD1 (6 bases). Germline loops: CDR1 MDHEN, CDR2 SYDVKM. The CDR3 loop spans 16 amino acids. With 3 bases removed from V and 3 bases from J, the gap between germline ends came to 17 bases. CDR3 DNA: TGTGCCAGCAGTTTGACCAGACAGGCTGCTTACTATGGCTACACCTTC. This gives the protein CASSLTRQAAYYGYTF.

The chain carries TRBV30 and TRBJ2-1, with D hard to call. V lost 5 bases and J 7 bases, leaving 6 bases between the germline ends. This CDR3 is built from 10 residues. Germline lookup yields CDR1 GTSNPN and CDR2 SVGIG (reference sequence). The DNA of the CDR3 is TGTGCCTGGCAGTTGAATGAGCAGTTCTTC. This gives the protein CAWQLNEQFF.

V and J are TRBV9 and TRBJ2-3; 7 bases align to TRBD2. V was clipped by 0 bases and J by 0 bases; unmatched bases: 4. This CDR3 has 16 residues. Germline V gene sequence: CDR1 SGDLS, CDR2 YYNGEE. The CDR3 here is CASSVGASGSTDTQYF. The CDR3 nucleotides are TGTGCCAGCAGCGTAGGGGCTAGCGGAAGCACAGATACGCAGTATTTT.

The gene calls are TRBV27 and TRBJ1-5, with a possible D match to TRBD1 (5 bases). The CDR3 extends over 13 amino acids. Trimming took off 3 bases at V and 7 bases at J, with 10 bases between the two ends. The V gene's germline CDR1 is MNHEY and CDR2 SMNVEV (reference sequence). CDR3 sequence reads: CASSFDRLQPQHF. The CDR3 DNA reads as TGTGCCAGCAGTTTCGACAGATTGCAGCCCCAGCATTTT.

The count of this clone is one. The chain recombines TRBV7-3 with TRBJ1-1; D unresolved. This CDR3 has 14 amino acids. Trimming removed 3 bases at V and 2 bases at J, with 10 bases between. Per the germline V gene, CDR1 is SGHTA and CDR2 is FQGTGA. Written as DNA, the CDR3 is TGTGCCAGCAGCTTGTACAGTTTAAACACTGAAGCTTTCTTT. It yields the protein CASSLYSLNTEAFF.

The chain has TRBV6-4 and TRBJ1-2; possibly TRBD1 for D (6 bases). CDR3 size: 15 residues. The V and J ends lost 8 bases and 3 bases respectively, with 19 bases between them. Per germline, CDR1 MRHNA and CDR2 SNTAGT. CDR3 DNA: TGTGCCAGCCCCCGGACCAGGGGAGCTCACTATGGCTACACCTTC. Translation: CASPRTRGAHYGYTF.

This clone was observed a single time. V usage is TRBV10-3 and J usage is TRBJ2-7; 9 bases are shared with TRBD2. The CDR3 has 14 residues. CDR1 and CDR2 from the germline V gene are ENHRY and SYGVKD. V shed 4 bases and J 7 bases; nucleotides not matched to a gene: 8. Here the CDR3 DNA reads TGTGCCATCAGTGTCAGCGGGGGGCCCGAAGAGCAGTACTTC. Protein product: CAISVSGGPEEQYF.

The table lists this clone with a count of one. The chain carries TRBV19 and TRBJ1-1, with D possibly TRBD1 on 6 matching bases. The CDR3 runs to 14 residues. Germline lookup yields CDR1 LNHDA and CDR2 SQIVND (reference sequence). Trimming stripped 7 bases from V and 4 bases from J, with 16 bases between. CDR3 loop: CASNLGQTSTEAFF. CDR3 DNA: TGTGCCAGTAATCTAGGACAGACCAGCACTGAAGCTTTCTTT.

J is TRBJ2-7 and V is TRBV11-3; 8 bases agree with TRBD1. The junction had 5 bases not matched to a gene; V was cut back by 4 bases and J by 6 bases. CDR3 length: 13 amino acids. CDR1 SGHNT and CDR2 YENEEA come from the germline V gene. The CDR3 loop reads CASSSRGQIEQYF. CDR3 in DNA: TGTGCCAGCAGCTCCAGGGGGCAAATCGAGCAGTACTTC.

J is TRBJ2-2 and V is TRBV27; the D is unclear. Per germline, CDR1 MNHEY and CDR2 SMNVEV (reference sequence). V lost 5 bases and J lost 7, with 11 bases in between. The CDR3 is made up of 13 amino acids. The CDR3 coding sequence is TGTGCCAGCAGTCCTACAGAGTACGGGGAGCTGTTTTTT. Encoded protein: CASSPTEYGELFF.

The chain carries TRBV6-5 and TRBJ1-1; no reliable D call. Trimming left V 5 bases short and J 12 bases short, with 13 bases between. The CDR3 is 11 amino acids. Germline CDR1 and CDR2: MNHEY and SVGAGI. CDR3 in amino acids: CASSRRELTFF. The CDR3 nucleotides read TGTGCCAGCAGTCGTAGAGAGTTGACTTTCTTT.

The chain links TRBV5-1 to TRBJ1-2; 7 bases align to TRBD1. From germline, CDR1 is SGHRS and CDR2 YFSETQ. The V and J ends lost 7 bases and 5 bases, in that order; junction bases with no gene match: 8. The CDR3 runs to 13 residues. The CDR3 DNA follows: TGCGCCAGCGGGATAGGGACAGCTTATGGCTACACCTTC. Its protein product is CASGIGTAYGYTF.

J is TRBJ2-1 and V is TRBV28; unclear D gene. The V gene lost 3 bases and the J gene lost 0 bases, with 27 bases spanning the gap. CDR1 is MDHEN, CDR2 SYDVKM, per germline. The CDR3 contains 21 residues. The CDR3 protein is CASSFHPHERYTMSSYNEQFF. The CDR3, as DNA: TGTGCCAGCAGTTTCCACCCTCACGAGCGTTACACTATGAGCTCCTACAATGAGCAGTTCTTC. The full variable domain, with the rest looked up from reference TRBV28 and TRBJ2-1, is DVKVTQSSRYLVKRTGEKVFLECVQDMDHENMFWYRQDPGLGLRLIYFSYDVKMKEKGDIPEGYSVSREKKERFSLILESASTNQTSMYLCASSFHPHERYTMSSYNEQFFGPGTRLTVL.

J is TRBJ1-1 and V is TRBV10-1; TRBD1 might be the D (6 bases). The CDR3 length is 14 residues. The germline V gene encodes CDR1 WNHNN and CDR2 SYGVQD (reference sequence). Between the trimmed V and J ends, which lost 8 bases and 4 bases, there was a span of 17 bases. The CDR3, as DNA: TGCGCCAGCGCGGACAGTCTTTTGAGCACTGAAGCTTTCTTT. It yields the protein CASADSLLSTEAFF.

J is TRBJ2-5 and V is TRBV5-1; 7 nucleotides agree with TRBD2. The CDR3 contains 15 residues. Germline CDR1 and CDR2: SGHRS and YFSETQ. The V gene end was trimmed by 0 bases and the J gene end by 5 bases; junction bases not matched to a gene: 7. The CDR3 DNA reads TGCGCCAGCAGCTTGGAACCGGGAGGTCCCGAGACCCAGTACTTC. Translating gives CASSLEPGGPETQYF.

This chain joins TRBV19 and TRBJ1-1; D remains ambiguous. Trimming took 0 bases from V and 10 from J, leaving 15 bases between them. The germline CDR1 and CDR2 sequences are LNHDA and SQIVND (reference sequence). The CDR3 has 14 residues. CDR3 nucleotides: TGTGCCAGTAGTATAGATTCAGACTTATCAAGAGCTTTCTTT. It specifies CASSIDSDLSRAFF.